This T cell receptor beta chain derives from a study of Tregs in tolerant kidney transplant recipients. The method was immunoSEQ multiplex PCR; TCRdb's version includes in-frame clones alone and lacks a portion of them. Counted here are under 95,000 clones, approximately 90% occurring once; the ten biggest clones make up roughly 0.35%. About this clone itself: Antigen specificity is unknown. This sample also contains other DNA sequences that code for the same CDR3.

Overall study findings and caveats: Tregs expanded with activated donor B cells seemed most donor-specific. In tolerant patients, donor-specific Tregs outgrew total Tregs, suggesting antigen-driven expansion.

The CDR3 length is 15 residues. CDR1 is SGHRS, CDR2 YFSETQ, per germline. V was trimmed by 4 bases and J by 8 bases, leaving 21 bases between them. Sample: Tregs from blood, taken before the transplant. This receptor was obtained from a human donor who received a combined kidney and bone marrow transplant. V gene TRBV5-1 combines with J gene TRBJ1-2; possible D gene TRBD1, 6 bases. As DNA, the CDR3 is TGCGCCAGCAGCATAGACAGGAATCGGGGCGGGGGCTACACCTTC. Its translation: CASSIDRNRGGGYTF.